The clone carrying this TCR beta chain has a handful of counts. Its antigen is not known. This sample stems from a study of T cells after yellow fever vaccination. Overall study: When fractions had low cell numbers, they were prepared with SMART-Seq v4 Ultra Low Input.

This CDR3 is 13 amino acids long. Germline CDR1 MDHEN, CDR2 SYDVKM. Trimming took off 4 bases at V and 7 bases at J, with 14 bases between the two ends. Study-wide results and caveats: Though weaker, the secondary response peaked faster, on day 5 versus 15. The study re-detected most primary-vaccination clones after the booster (nearly 97% CD4, roughly 85% CD8).

TCRdb passed the 5' RACE reads through MiXCR, listing each CDR3 protein once. The table records around 320,000 distinct CDR3 sequences, under 9% of them present only once. This material consisted of CD4+ T cells sorted from PBMCs, taken 5 days after the yellow fever booster vaccination. This receptor was taken from a man between 18 and 35 years old who received the YFV17D yellow fever vaccine. This chain links TRBV28 with TRBJ2-7; D perhaps matches TRBD1 (5 bases). The DNA of the CDR3 is TGTGCCAGCAGTTCAACAGGTCTGGGGGAGCAGTACGTC. As protein: CASSSTGLGEQYV.